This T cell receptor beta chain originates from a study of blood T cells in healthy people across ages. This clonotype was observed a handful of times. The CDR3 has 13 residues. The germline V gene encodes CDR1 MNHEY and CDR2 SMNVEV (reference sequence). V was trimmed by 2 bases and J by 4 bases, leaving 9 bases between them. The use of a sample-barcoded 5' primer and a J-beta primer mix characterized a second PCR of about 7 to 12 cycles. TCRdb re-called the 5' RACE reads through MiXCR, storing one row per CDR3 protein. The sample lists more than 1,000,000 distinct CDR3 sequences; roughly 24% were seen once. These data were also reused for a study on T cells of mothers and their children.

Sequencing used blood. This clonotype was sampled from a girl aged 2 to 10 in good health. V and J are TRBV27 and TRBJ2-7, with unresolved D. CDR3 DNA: TGTGCCAGCAGTTTACGACACAATTACGAGCAGTACTTC. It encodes CASSLRHNYEQYF.